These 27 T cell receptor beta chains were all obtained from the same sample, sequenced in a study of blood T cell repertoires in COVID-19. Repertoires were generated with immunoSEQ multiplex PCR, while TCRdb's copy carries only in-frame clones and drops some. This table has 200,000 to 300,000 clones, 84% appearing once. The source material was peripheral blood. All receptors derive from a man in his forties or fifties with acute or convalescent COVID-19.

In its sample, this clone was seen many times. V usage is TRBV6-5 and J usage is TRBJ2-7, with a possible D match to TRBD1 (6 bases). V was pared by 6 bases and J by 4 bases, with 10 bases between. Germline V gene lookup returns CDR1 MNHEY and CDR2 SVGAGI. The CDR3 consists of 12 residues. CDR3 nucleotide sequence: TGTGCCAGCAGCGGACAGACGTACGAGCAGTACTTC. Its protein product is CASSGQTYEQYF.

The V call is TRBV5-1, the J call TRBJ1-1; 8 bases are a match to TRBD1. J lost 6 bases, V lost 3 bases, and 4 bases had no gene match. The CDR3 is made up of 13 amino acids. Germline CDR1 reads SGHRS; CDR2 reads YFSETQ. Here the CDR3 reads CASSSPGGAEAFF. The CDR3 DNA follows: TGCGCCAGCAGCTCCCCAGGGGGCGCTGAAGCTTTCTTT. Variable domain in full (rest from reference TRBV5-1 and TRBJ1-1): KAGVTQTPRYLIKTRGQQVTLSCSPISGHRSVSWYQQTPGQGLQFLFEYFSETQRNKGNFPGRFSGRQFSNSRSEMNVSTLELGDSALYLCASSSPGGAEAFFGQGTRLTVV.

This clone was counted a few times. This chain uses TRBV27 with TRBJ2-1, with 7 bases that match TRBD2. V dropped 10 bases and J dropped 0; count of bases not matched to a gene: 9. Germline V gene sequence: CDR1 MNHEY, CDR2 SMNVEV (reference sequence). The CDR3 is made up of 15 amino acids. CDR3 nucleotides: TGTGCCACCGCGGGAGCCCCTAGCTCCTACAATGAGCAGTTCTTC. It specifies CATAGAPSSYNEQFF.

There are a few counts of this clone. In DNA, the CDR3 is TGTGCCAGCAGCCGGGACAGAGGAAACACCATATATTTT. Its translation is CASSRDRGNTIYF. The rearrangement uses TRBV7-9 and TRBJ1-3; 7 bases line up with TRBD1. The CDR3 covers 13 residues. Germline trimming cut 5 bases from V and 4 bases from J; bases unmatched to any gene: 2. Germline V lookup: CDR1 SEHNR, CDR2 FQNEAQ (reference sequence).

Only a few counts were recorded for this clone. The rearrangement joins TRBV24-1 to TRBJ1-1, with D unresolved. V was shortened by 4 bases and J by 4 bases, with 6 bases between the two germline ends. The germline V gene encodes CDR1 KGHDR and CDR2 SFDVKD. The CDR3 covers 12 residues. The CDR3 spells CATSEYGTEAFF. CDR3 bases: TGTGCCACCAGTGAATACGGCACTGAAGCTTTCTTT.

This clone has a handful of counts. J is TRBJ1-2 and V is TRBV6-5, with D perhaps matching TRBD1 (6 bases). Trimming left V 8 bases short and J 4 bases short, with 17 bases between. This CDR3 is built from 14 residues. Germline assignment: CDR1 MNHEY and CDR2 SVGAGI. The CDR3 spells CASRRGAGIYGYTF. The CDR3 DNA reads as TGTGCCAGCCGCCGGGGGGCGGGGATCTATGGCTACACCTTC.

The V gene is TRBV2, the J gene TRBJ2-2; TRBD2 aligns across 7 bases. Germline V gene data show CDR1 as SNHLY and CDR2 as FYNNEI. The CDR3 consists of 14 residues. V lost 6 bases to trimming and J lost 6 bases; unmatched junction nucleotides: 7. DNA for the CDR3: TGTGCCAGCAGCGAGCGGGGACGGCCCGGGGAGCTGTTTTTT. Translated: CASSERGRPGELFF.

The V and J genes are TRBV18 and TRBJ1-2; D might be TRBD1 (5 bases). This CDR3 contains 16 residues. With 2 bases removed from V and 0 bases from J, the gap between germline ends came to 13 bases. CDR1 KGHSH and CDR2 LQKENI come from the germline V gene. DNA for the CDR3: TGTGCCAGCTCACCATTTTCCAGGGAAGCTAACTATGGCTACACCTTC. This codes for CASSPFSREANYGYTF. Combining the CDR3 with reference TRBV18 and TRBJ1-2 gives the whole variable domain NAGVMQNPRHLVRRRGQEARLRCSPMKGHSHVYWYRQLPEEGLKFMVYLQKENIIDESGMPKERFSAEFPKEGPSILRIQQVVRGDSAAYFCASSPFSREANYGYTFGSGTRLTVV.

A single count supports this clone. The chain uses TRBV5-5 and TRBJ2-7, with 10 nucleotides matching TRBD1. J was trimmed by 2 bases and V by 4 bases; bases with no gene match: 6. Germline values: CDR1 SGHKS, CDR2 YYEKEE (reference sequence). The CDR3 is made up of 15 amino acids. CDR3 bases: TGTGCCAGCAGCAAGACAGGGGGCAGTCCCTACGAGCAGTACTTC. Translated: CASSKTGGSPYEQYF.

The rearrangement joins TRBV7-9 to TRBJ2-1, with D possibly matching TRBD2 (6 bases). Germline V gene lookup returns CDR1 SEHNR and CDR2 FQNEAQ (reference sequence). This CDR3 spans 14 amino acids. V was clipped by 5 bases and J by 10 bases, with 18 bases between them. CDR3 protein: CASSKRSGAIEQFF. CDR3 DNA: TGTGCCAGCAGCAAACGTAGCGGAGCAATCGAGCAGTTCTTC. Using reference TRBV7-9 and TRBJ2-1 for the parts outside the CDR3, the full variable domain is DTGVSQNPRHKITKRGQNVTFRCDPISEHNRLYWYRQTLGQGPEFLTYFQNEAQLEKSRLLSDRFSAERPKGSFSTLEIQRTEQGDSAMYLCASSKRSGAIEQFFGPGTRLTVL.

DNA of the CDR3: TGTGCCAGCTCACCTACAGGGGTGGCGGACAATGAGCAGTTCTTC. Its protein is CASSPTGVADNEQFF. J is TRBJ2-1 and V is TRBV18, with 7 bases fitting TRBD1. Per germline, CDR1 KGHSH and CDR2 LQKENI. This CDR3 contains 15 residues. V gave up 3 bases and J gave up 5 bases; unmatched junction bases: 7.

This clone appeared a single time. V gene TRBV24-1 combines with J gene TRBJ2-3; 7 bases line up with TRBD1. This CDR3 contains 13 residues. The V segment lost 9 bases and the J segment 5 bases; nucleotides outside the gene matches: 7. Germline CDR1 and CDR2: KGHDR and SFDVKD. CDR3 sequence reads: CATEGASGDTQYF. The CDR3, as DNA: TGTGCCACCGAGGGGGCCTCAGGAGATACGCAGTATTTT.

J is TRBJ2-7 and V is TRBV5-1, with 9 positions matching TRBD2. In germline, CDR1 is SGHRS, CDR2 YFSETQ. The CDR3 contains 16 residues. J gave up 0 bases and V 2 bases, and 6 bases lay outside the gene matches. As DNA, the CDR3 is TGCGCCAGCAGCTTTGGACTAGCGCCAAGCTCCTACGAGCAGTACTTC. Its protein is CASSFGLAPSSYEQYF.

The CDR3 loop reads CASSFVDSRTEAFF. Written as DNA, the CDR3 is TGTGCCAGCAGCTTTGTGGACAGTCGCACTGAAGCTTTCTTT. V gene TRBV12-1 combines with J gene TRBJ1-1; the DNA was not used to check the table's D call, TRBD1. TRBV12-1 is assigned pseudogene status. The CDR3 contains 14 residues.

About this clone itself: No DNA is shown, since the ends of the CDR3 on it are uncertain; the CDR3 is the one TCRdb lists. The CDR3 reads CARPLRYTCRLNQPQHF. The gene calls are TRBV9 and TRBJ1-5. The CDR3 is 17 amino acids long, termini counted. Germline CDR1 and CDR2: SGDLS and YYNGEE.

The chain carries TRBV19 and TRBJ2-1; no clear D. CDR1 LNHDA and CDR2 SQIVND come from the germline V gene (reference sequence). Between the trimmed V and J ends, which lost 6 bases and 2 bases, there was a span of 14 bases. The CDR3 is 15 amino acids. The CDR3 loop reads CASSRGGVAYNEQFF. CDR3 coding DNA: TGTGCCAGTAGCCGCGGTGGAGTAGCCTACAATGAGCAGTTCTTC.

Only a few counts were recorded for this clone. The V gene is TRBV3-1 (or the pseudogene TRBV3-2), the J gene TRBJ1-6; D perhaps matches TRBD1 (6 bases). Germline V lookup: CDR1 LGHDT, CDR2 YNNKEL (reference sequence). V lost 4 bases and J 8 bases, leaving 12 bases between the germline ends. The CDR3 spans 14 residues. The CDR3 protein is CASSPGQKYSPLHF. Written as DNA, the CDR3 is TGTGCCAGCAGCCCCGGACAGAAATATTCACCCCTCCACTTT.

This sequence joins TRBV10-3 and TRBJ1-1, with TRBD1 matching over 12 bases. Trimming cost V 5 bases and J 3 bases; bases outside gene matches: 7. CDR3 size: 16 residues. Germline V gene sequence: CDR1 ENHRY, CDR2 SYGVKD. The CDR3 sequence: CAISPGQGARDTEAFF. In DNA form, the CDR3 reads TGTGCCATCAGTCCGGGACAGGGGGCCCGGGACACTGAAGCTTTCTTT.

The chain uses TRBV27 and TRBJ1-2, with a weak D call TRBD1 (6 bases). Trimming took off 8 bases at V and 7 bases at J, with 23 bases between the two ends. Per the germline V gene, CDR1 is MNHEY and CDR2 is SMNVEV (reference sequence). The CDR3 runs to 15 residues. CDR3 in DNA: TGTGCCAGCCGCGAGGTAGGCAGGGGAAGAGGTGGCTACACCTTC. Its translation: CASREVGRGRGGYTF.

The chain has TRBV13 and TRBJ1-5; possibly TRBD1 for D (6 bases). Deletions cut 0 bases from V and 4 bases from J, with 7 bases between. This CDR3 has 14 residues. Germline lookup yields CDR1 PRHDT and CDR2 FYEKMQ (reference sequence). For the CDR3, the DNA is TGTGCCAGCAGCTTAGGACAGGGTAATCAGCCCCAGCATTTT. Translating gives CASSLGQGNQPQHF.

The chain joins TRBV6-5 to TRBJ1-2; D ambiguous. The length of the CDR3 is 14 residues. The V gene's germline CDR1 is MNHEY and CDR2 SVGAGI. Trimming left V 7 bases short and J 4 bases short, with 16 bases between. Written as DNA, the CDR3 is TGTGCCAGCACCCCCGGGTCTCTGGGCTATGGCTACACCTTC. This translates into CASTPGSLGYGYTF.

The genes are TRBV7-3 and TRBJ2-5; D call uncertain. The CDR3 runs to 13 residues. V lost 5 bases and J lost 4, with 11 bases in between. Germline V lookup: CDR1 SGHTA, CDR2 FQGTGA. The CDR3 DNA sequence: TGTGCCAGCAGCCCAAGCCATGGAGAGACCCAGTACTTC. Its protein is CASSPSHGETQYF.

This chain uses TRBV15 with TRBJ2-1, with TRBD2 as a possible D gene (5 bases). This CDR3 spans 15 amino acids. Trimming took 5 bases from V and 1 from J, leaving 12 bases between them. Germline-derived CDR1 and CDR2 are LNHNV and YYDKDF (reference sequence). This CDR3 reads CATSYLQRSYNEQFF. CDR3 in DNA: TGTGCCACCAGCTATCTCCAGCGGTCCTACAATGAGCAGTTCTTC.

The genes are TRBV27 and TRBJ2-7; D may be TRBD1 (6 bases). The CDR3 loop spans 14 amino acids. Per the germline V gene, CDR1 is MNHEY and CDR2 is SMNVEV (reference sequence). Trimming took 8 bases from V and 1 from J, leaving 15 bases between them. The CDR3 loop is CASGPTGPSYEQYF. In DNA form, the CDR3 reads TGTGCCAGCGGACCGACAGGCCCATCCTACGAGCAGTACTTC.

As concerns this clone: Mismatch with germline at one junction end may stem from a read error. The CDR3 sequence is CASSTTYEDTQYF. The CDR3 region has the DNA TGTGCTAGCAGCACCACCTACGAGGATACGCAGTATTTT. V usage is TRBV7-7 and J usage is TRBJ2-3; D unresolved. CDR1 and CDR2 from the germline V gene are SSHAT and FNYEAQ (reference sequence). CDR3 length equals 13 residues.

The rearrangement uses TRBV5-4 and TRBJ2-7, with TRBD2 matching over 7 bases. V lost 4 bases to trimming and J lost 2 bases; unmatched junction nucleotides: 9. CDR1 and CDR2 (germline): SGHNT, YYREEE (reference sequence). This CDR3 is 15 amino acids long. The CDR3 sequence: CASSKWREPTYEQYF. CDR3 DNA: TGTGCCAGCAGCAAGTGGCGGGAGCCAACCTACGAGCAGTACTTC. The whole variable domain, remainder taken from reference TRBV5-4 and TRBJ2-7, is ETGVTQSPTHLIKTRGQQVTLRCSSQSGHNTVSWYQQALGQGPQFIFQYYREEENGRGNFPPRFSGLQFPNYSSELNVNALELDDSALYLCASSKWREPTYEQYFGPGTRLTVT.

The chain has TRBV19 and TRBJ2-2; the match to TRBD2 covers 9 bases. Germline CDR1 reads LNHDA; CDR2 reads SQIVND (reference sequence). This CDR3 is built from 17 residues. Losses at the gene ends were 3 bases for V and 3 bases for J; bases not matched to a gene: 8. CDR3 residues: CASSIEAAGGHTGELFF. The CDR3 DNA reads TGTGCCAGTAGTATTGAGGCAGCGGGGGGTCACACCGGGGAGCTGTTTTTT. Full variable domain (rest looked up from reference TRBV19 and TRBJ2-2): DGGITQSPKYLFRKEGQNVTLSCEQNLNHDAMYWYRQDPGQGLRLIYYSQIVNDFQKGDIAEGYSVSREKKESFPLTVTSAQKNPTAFYLCASSIEAAGGHTGELFFGEGSRLTVL.